The next 2 T cell receptor beta chains were all read from a single sample in a study of post-analysis software for immune sequencing data. Study-wide results and caveats: Elevated frequency relative to controls characterized 4 or 5 TRBV segments in patients, TRBV5-6, TRBV5-1 and TRBV20-1 among them.

Antigens for these TCRs are unknown. Tagging with unique molecular identifiers was a feature of the TCR beta cDNA libraries. TCRdb re-called the PCR reads with MiXCR, one entry per CDR3 protein. The sample carries some 260,000 distinct CDR3 sequences, 36% recorded once. The sample was blood. The receptor source for this set is a girl aged 5 to 17 with multiple sclerosis.

This chain connects TRBV4-3 to TRBJ2-1; 7 bases line up with TRBD2. J gave up 4 bases and V 0 bases, and 6 bases lay outside the gene matches. The CDR3 has 16 amino acids. Germline V gene lookup returns CDR1 LGHNA and CDR2 YSLEER. The CDR3: CASSQDVASGYNEQFF. Here the CDR3 DNA reads TGCGCCAGCAGCCAAGACGTGGCTAGCGGATACAATGAGCAGTTCTTC.

Regarding this clonotype: A much larger clone differs by one base, so this may be a read error. The V call is TRBV5-5, the J call TRBJ1-5; D is unclear. In germline, CDR1 is SGHKS, CDR2 YYEKEE (reference sequence). This CDR3 comprises 12 residues. The CDR3, as DNA: TGTGCCGGCAGCTTGCCCAATCAGCCCCAGCATTTT. This translates into CAGSLPNQPQHF.